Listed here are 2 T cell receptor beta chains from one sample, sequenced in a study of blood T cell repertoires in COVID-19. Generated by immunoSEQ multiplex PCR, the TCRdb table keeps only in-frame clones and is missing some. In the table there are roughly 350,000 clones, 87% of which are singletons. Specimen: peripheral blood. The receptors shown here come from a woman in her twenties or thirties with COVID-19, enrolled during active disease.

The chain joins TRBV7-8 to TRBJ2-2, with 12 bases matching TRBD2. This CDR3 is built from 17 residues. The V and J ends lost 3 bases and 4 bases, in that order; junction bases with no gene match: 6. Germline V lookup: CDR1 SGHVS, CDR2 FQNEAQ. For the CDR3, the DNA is TGTGCCAGCAGCTTCCAACTAGCGGGAGGAGTCACCGGGGAGCTGTTTTTT. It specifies CASSFQLAGGVTGELFF.

CDR3 in amino acids: CASSVGTSYEQYF. The CDR3 DNA reads TGTGCCAGTAGTGTCGGGACATCCTACGAGCAGTACTTC. The J gene is TRBJ2-7, the V gene TRBV19, with D maybe TRBD1 (6 bases). Trimming shortened V by 5 bases and J by 1 base, and 9 bases separated the two germline ends. Germline V lookup: CDR1 LNHDA, CDR2 SQIVND (reference sequence). The CDR3 is 13 residues long.